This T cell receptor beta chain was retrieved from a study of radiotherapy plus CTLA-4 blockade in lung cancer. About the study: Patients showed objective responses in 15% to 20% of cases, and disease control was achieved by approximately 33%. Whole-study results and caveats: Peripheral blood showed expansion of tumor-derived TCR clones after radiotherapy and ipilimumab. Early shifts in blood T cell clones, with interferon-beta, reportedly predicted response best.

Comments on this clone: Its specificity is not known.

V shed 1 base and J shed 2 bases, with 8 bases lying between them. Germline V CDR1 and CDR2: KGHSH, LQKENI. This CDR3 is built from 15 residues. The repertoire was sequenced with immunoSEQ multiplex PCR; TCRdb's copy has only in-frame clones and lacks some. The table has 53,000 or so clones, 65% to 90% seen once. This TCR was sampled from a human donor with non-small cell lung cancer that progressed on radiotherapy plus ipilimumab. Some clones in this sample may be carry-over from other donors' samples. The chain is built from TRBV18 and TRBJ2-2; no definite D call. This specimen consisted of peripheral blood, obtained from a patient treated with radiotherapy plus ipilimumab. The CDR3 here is CASSPQERNTGELFF. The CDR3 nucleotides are TGTGCCAGCTCACCACAGGAGCGAAACACCGGGGAGCTGTTTTTT.